This T cell receptor (beta chain) was captured by sequencing in a study of cytomegalovirus exposure and HLA in healthy donors. Overall study results and limits: Compared with the roughly 670-donor mean, an Asian-associated ancestry cluster reportedly had fewer N-insertions, according to a later analysis. Another analysis was done later, and it associated 15,000 to 20,000 TCR beta sequences with HLA alleles at 0.05 false discovery rate.

The PCR employed 60 Vbeta primers together with 13 Jbeta primers. Assay used: immunoSEQ multiplex PCR; TCRdb lists only in-frame clones, some missing. The repertoire includes 170,000 or so clones, about three quarters of them detected once, and 1.4% sits in the top ten. Germline values: CDR1 MNHEY, CDR2 SVGAGI. Losses at the gene ends were 8 bases for V and 7 bases for J; bases not matched to a gene: 4. The CDR3 loop spans 12 amino acids. In its sample, this clone was seen once. Antigen: not known. This sequence joins TRBV6-5 and TRBJ1-2; 10 bases agree with TRBD1. The sequence was obtained from a woman aged 25 to 45 in good health and CMV-seropositive. Sequenced material: PBMCs. The CDR3, as DNA: TGTGCCAGCGGGACAGGGGCGGCTGGCTACACCTTC. Amino acid sequence: CASGTGAAGYTF.